The 18 T cell receptor beta chains given below trace back to one sample, sequenced in a study of T cells in Graves' hyperthyroidism and ophthalmopathy. RNA transcripts yielded amplified TCR beta CDR3 regions. With the HTBI primer set, the TCR CDR3 went through a first round of RT-PCR. TCRdb analysed the multiplex PCR reads with MiXCR anew, one entry per CDR3 protein. The table shows nearly 250,000 distinct CDR3 sequences, with around 26% occurring only once. Sequencing was performed on blood. The receptor set was obtained from a woman between 40 and 50 years old with Graves' ophthalmopathy.

This clonotype was detected ten times or more. The chain couples TRBV6-1 to TRBJ1-2; 7 bases are a match to TRBD1. Unmatched junction bases numbered 5, after V lost 5 bases and J lost 5 bases. Germline V gene lookup returns CDR1 MNHNS and CDR2 SASEGT. This CDR3 has 13 residues. The CDR3 nucleotides read TGTGCCAGCAGTCGGACAGGCCGGTATGGCTACACCTTC. This sequence encodes CASSRTGRYGYTF.

This clonotype has a count of ten or more. The chain recombines TRBV6-5 with TRBJ1-1; D is ambiguous. V was shortened by 6 bases and J by 0 bases, with 14 bases between the two germline ends. The CDR3 consists of 15 residues. Germline assignment: CDR1 MNHEY and CDR2 SVGAGI. In nucleotides, the CDR3 is TGTGCCAGCAGATACCTCCCGGGCTTGAACACTGAAGCTTTCTTT. Translation: CASRYLPGLNTEAFF.

Many counts were recorded for this clonotype. The V call is TRBV11-2, the J call TRBJ2-2; TRBD2 agrees at 13 bases. CDR1 is SGHAT, CDR2 FQNNGV, per germline. The CDR3 has 18 residues. V was clipped by 5 bases and J by 4 bases; unmatched bases: 10. CDR3 residues: CASSRTSGRLRPTGELFF. CDR3 in DNA: TGTGCCAGCAGCAGGACTAGCGGGAGACTCCGCCCCACCGGGGAGCTGTTTTTT.

This clonotype has a handful of counts. This sequence may be a read error, since a much larger clone differs from it by one base. The chain links TRBV7-2 to TRBJ2-7, with a weak D call TRBD1 (5 bases). CDR3 length equals 15 residues. Germline V gene lookup returns CDR1 SGHTA and CDR2 FQGNSA. The CDR3 DNA sequence: TGTGCCAGCAGCGTAAGTGTCCAGGACACCTACGGGCAGTACTTC. The encoded protein is CASSVSVQDTYGQYF.

This clonotype was seen at least ten times. The genes are TRBV20-1 and TRBJ1-6; D is unresolved. Germline-derived CDR1 and CDR2 are DFQATT and SNEGSKA (reference sequence). V was pared by 6 bases and J by 2 bases, with 11 bases between. The CDR3 is 14 amino acids. The CDR3 protein is CSAAVNTYNSPLHF. The CDR3 DNA follows: TGCAGTGCCGCAGTGAATACCTATAATTCACCCCTCCACTTT.

This clonotype occurred once. The chain uses TRBV19 and TRBJ1-5; a weak D match, TRBD1 (5 bases). This CDR3 spans 14 amino acids. Between the trimmed V and J ends, which lost 5 bases and 0 bases, there was a span of 8 bases. Germline V gene sequence: CDR1 LNHDA, CDR2 SQIVND (reference sequence). The CDR3 loop is CASSQGFSNQPQHF. The CDR3 nucleotides are TGTGCCAGTAGTCAGGGCTTTAGCAATCAGCCCCAGCATTTT.

This clonotype was counted ten times or more. This chain joins TRBV18 and TRBJ2-7; 8 positions agree with TRBD2. The germline V gene has CDR1 KGHSH and CDR2 LQKENI. The J segment lost 4 bases and the V segment lost 2 bases, leaving 7 bases of the junction unmatched. The CDR3 consists of 15 residues. This CDR3 is CASSPVTSGGYEQYF. CDR3 bases: TGTGCCAGCTCACCAGTTACTAGCGGAGGGTACGAGCAGTACTTC.

In this sample, this clonotype turned up a few times. This sequence joins TRBV28 and TRBJ2-2; TRBD2 matches 8 bases. CDR1 is MDHEN, CDR2 SYDVKM, per germline. The CDR3 has 16 amino acids. V was pared by 8 bases and J by 6 bases, with 14 bases of the junction left unmatched. The CDR3 nucleotides are TGTGCCAGCCTAGGTAGTGGAGCGGGAGAGGCCGGGGAGCTGTTTTTT. Protein sequence: CASLGSGAGEAGELFF. The full variable domain, in which reference TRBV28 and TRBJ2-2 provide the parts outside the CDR3, is DVKVTQSSRYLVKRTGEKVFLECVQDMDHENMFWYRQDPGLGLRLIYFSYDVKMKEKGDIPEGYSVSREKKERFSLILESASTNQTSMYLCASLGSGAGEAGELFFGEGSRLTVL.

This clonotype appeared many times. The V call is TRBV2, the J call TRBJ1-1, with TRBD1 matching 9 bases. The CDR3 has 13 amino acids. J lost 4 bases, V lost 6 bases, and 3 bases had no gene match. CDR1 and CDR2 from the germline V gene are SNHLY and FYNNEI. This CDR3 is CASRKDRGTEAFF. Here the CDR3 DNA reads TGTGCCAGCAGGAAGGACAGGGGCACTGAAGCTTTCTTT.

Many counts were recorded for this clonotype. In DNA, the CDR3 is TGTGCCAGCAGGTCCACCGGGACAGGGGCCTACGAGCAGTACTTC. Protein: CASRSTGTGAYEQYF. The V gene is TRBV28, the J gene TRBJ2-7, with 10 bases that match TRBD1. The CDR3 is 15 residues long. V dropped 6 bases and J dropped 2; count of bases not matched to a gene: 7. CDR1 MDHEN and CDR2 SYDVKM come from the germline V gene.

This clonotype was observed at least ten times. J is TRBJ2-7 and V is TRBV11-2; D tentatively fits TRBD1 or TRBD2 (5 bases each). Germline CDR1 reads SGHAT; CDR2 reads FQNNGV. This CDR3 is 14 amino acids long. The germline V and J ends were trimmed by 0 bases and 5 bases, with 11 bases remaining between them. This chain's CDR3 is CASSLDMGTHEQYF. CDR3 DNA sequence: TGTGCCAGCAGCTTAGATATGGGGACCCACGAGCAGTACTTC.

This clonotype has at least ten counts. V is TRBV5-1 and J is TRBJ1-1; 9 bases map to TRBD1. In germline, CDR1 is SGHRS, CDR2 YFSETQ. V dropped 0 bases and J dropped 10; count of bases not matched to a gene: 7. The CDR3 consists of 14 residues. CDR3 nucleotides: TGCGCCAGCAGCTTGGCGACAGGGGGTGAGGGAGCTTTCTTT. Its protein is CASSLATGGEGAFF.

This clonotype was recorded many times. This CDR3 is CASSMGSNQPQHF. The CDR3 bases are TGTGCCAGTAGTATGGGCAGTAATCAGCCCCAGCATTTT. The chain links TRBV19 to TRBJ1-5; no reliable D call. V lost 3 bases to trimming and J lost 4 bases, with 7 bases between them. The V gene's germline CDR1 is LNHDA and CDR2 SQIVND (reference sequence). The CDR3 contains 13 residues.

At least ten counts were recorded for this clonotype. The rearrangement uses TRBV7-9 and TRBJ2-5; D remains ambiguous. Trimming removed 1 base at V and 5 bases at J, with 8 bases between. There are 13 residues in the CDR3. Germline lookup yields CDR1 SEHNR and CDR2 FQNEAQ (reference sequence). DNA for the CDR3: TGTGCCAGCAGCTTAGGTCGGGTTGAGACCCAGTACTTC. Its translation: CASSLGRVETQYF. Based on the CDR3 plus reference TRBV7-9 and TRBJ2-5, the full variable domain is DTGVSQNPRHKITKRGQNVTFRCDPISEHNRLYWYRQTLGQGPEFLTYFQNEAQLEKSRLLSDRFSAERPKGSFSTLEIQRTEQGDSAMYLCASSLGRVETQYFGPGTRLLVL.

This clonotype was seen many times. The rearrangement links TRBV12-3 or TRBV12-4 to TRBJ2-2; 8 positions agree with TRBD1. The CDR3 runs to 15 residues. J lost 3 bases, V lost 6 bases, and 6 bases had no gene match. The CDR3 spells CASRPGTGYTGELFF. The DNA for the CDR3 is TGTGCCAGCAGGCCCGGGACAGGATACACCGGGGAGCTGTTTTTT.

The chain combines TRBV3-1 with TRBJ2-7; possible D gene TRBD1, 6 bases. The CDR3 consists of 14 residues. The germline V gene encodes CDR1 LGHDT and CDR2 YNNKEL (reference sequence). The V and J ends lost 2 bases and 5 bases respectively, with 13 bases between them. Written as DNA, the CDR3 is TGTGCCAGCAGCCAACAGAACAGGGCCCACGAGCAGTACTTC. This gives the protein CASSQQNRAHEQYF.

In this sample, this clonotype turned up many times. V usage is TRBV28 and J usage is TRBJ2-7, with TRBD2 identical over 8 bases. Germline lookup yields CDR1 MDHEN and CDR2 SYDVKM. CDR3 length: 16 amino acids. Trimming at V came to 2 bases and at J to 2 bases, leaving 8 bases not matched to a gene. In DNA form, the CDR3 reads TGTGCCAGCAGTTTAGACGGAGCGGGAGATGCCTACGAGCAGTACTTC. Translated, it gives CASSLDGAGDAYEQYF.

In this sample, this clonotype turned up many times. The rearrangement links TRBV6-5 to TRBJ1-2; tentatively, D is TRBD1 (6 bases). Germline V gene lookup returns CDR1 MNHEY and CDR2 SVGAGI. CDR3 length equals 12 residues. V was pared by 4 bases and J by 7 bases, with 10 bases between. The CDR3 DNA reads TGTGCCAGCAGTTCGGGGGCGGGTGGCTACACCTTC. Translated: CASSSGAGGYTF.